Following are 26 T cell receptor beta chains from one sample sequenced in a study of cytomegalovirus exposure and HLA in healthy donors. PCR amplification relied on 60 Vbeta primers (plus 13 Jbeta primers). TCRdb keeps only in-frame clones here, not all; method: immunoSEQ multiplex PCR. This listing includes under 200,000 clones. Sequencing was done on a sample of PBMCs. The receptors shown here come from a young man in good health and CMV-seronegative.

The J gene is TRBJ2-2, the V gene TRBV5-1; weak D call: TRBD1 (5 bases). The CDR3 sequence is 14 residues long. The germline CDR1 and CDR2 sequences are SGHRS and YFSETQ. Trimming shortened V by 4 bases and J by 1 base, and 8 bases separated the two germline ends. In DNA form, the CDR3 reads TGCGCCAGCAGCCCCGGACAGAACACCGGGGAGCTGTTTTTT. This sequence encodes CASSPGQNTGELFF.

This chain connects TRBV2 to TRBJ2-2, with TRBD2 matching over 7 bases. The CDR3 has 15 residues. The germline V gene has CDR1 SNHLY and CDR2 FYNNEI. The V segment lost 3 bases and the J segment 3 bases; nucleotides outside the gene matches: 4. This CDR3 is CASSDGLADTGELFF. The CDR3 DNA reads as TGTGCCAGCAGTGATGGGCTAGCGGACACCGGGGAGCTGTTTTTT.

This chain connects TRBV11-2 to TRBJ2-5; D possibly corresponds to TRBD2 (5 bases). CDR1 and CDR2 (germline): SGHAT, FQNNGV. Trimming took 4 bases from V and 2 from J, leaving 11 bases between them. This CDR3 is built from 14 residues. CDR3 nucleotides: TGTGCCAGCAGCTCTACTAGGCTTCAAGAGACCCAGTACTTC. Residues: CASSSTRLQETQYF.

The V call is TRBV7-2, the J call TRBJ2-4; D not resolved. CDR1 is SGHTA, CDR2 FQGNSA, per germline. Trimming pared 3 bases from V and 5 bases from J, leaving 5 bases between. The CDR3 spans 12 residues. The CDR3 reads CASSLAENIQYF. The CDR3 DNA reads as TGTGCCAGCAGCTTGGCAGAAAACATTCAGTACTTC.

The CDR3 is CASSVTGYREQYF. The CDR3 DNA reads TGCGCCAGCAGTGTAACAGGGTATCGGGAGCAGTACTTC. V usage is TRBV10-2 and J usage is TRBJ2-7; D may be TRBD1 (6 bases). Germline CDR1 and CDR2: WSHSY and SAAADI. V gave up 4 bases and J gave up 7 bases, with 14 bases separating them. The CDR3 is 13 residues long.

The rearrangement joins TRBV27 to TRBJ2-5, with 10 bases that match TRBD2. Germline loops: CDR1 MNHEY, CDR2 SMNVEV (reference sequence). After removal of 4 bases from V and 2 bases from J, the junction contained 10 bases not matched to a gene. The CDR3 runs 17 residues. The CDR3 coding sequence is TGTGCCAGCAGTTCGAATGGAGCGGGGGGGTGGCAAGAGACCCAGTACTTC. It yields the protein CASSSNGAGGWQETQYF.

This chain links TRBV5-1 with TRBJ1-1; maybe TRBD1 (6 bases). Trimming cost V 7 bases and J 1 base, with 11 bases left between them. The CDR3 is made up of 13 amino acids. In germline, CDR1 is SGHRS, CDR2 YFSETQ. The CDR3 DNA reads TGCGCCAGCGCGGGGGCGCGGAACACTGAAGCTTTCTTT. Amino acid sequence: CASAGARNTEAFF.

V gene TRBV19 combines with J gene TRBJ2-7, with D maybe TRBD2 (6 bases). CDR1 is LNHDA, CDR2 SQIVND, per germline (reference sequence). The V gene lost 3 bases and the J gene lost 6 bases, with 9 bases spanning the gap. This CDR3 comprises 12 residues. CDR3 in amino acids: CASSMEGLEQYF. The CDR3 DNA follows: TGTGCCAGTAGTATGGAGGGGCTCGAGCAGTACTTC. The whole variable domain, remainder taken from reference TRBV19 and TRBJ2-7, is DGGITQSPKYLFRKEGQNVTLSCEQNLNHDAMYWYRQDPGQGLRLIYYSQIVNDFQKGDIAEGYSVSREKKESFPLTVTSAQKNPTAFYLCASSMEGLEQYFGPGTRLTVT.

The rearrangement uses TRBV5-1 and TRBJ2-1; 13 bases match TRBD2. Trimming took 4 bases from V and 1 from J; bases not matched to a gene: 5. From germline, CDR1 is SGHRS and CDR2 YFSETQ. CDR3 length: 17 amino acids. The CDR3 sequence is CASSRTSGRVSYNEQFF. The CDR3 nucleotides read TGCGCCAGCAGCCGGACTAGCGGGAGAGTGTCCTACAATGAGCAGTTCTTC.

The chain employs TRBV29-1 and TRBJ2-7; TRBD1 is a possible D gene (6 bases). Germline CDR1 and CDR2: SQVTM and ANQGSEA. The CDR3 is made up of 13 amino acids. The V gene lost 6 bases and the J gene lost 5 bases, with 17 bases spanning the gap. The CDR3, as DNA: TGCAGCGTAAGGTGGCAGGGGCATAACGAGCAGTACTTC. Amino acids: CSVRWQGHNEQYF.

The chain couples TRBV11-3 to TRBJ2-1; tentative D call: TRBD1 (5 bases). Trimming shortened V by 5 bases and J by 0 bases, and 8 bases separated the two germline ends. The CDR3 is 14 residues long. In germline, CDR1 is SGHNT, CDR2 YENEEA. This CDR3 reads CASSAQASYNEQFF. The CDR3 DNA follows: TGTGCCAGCAGCGCACAGGCCTCCTACAATGAGCAGTTCTTC.

The rearrangement links TRBV19 to TRBJ2-7, with 9 bases matching TRBD1. This CDR3 comprises 15 residues. Trimming cost V 5 bases and J 6 bases; bases outside gene matches: 11. The germline V gene has CDR1 LNHDA and CDR2 SQIVND (reference sequence). The CDR3 DNA sequence: TGTGCCAGTAGTCCCCCCGGACAGGGGAAGGTCGAGCAGTACTTC. It yields the protein CASSPPGQGKVEQYF.

V is TRBV5-1 and J is TRBJ2-3; the match to TRBD1 covers 7 bases. This CDR3 contains 14 residues. From germline, CDR1 is SGHRS and CDR2 YFSETQ. With V trimmed by 4 bases and J by 4 bases, 6 bases remained unmatched. CDR3 DNA sequence: TGCGCCAGCAGCCATGGGACAGTCGCAGATACGCAGTATTTT. Its protein product is CASSHGTVADTQYF.

The chain uses TRBV28 and TRBJ1-2; TRBD1 agrees at 10 bases. The length of the CDR3 is 16 residues. V lost 6 bases and J lost 0; bases outside the gene matches: 7. Germline-derived CDR1 and CDR2 are MDHEN and SYDVKM. The CDR3 DNA sequence: TGTGCCAGCAGCCGGAGGACAGGGGGAGCTAACTATGGCTACACCTTC. Translated: CASSRRTGGANYGYTF.

The chain uses TRBV29-1 and TRBJ2-7; TRBD1 matches at 11 bases. Trimming removed 7 bases from V and 6 bases from J; junction bases left unmatched: 11. The CDR3 has 14 residues. Germline lookup yields CDR1 SQVTM and CDR2 ANQGSEA. CDR3 bases: TGCAGCGCCTCATCCGGGACAGGGGGATTCGAGCAGTACTTC. Amino acids: CSASSGTGGFEQYF.

The V and J genes are TRBV7-2 and TRBJ1-5; D is undetermined. The CDR3 extends over 14 amino acids. Trimming cost V 5 bases and J 3 bases, with 11 bases left between them. The V gene's germline CDR1 is SGHTA and CDR2 FQGNSA. CDR3 sequence: CASSLAGVNQPQHF. The CDR3 DNA is TGTGCCAGCAGCCTTGCCGGGGTCAATCAGCCCCAGCATTTT.

The chain uses TRBV5-8 and TRBJ1-1; D is possibly TRBD1 (6 bases). The CDR3 contains 15 residues. The ends were cut back, 4 bases at V and 2 bases at J, with 15 bases in the middle. Per germline, CDR1 SGHTS and CDR2 YDEGEE. Written as DNA, the CDR3 is TGTGCCAGCAGCCCCTTATCCAGGGGAAACACTGAAGCTTTCTTT. This sequence encodes CASSPLSRGNTEAFF.

The V gene is TRBV19, the J gene TRBJ2-7; 7 bases agree with TRBD1. The germline V gene encodes CDR1 LNHDA and CDR2 SQIVND (reference sequence). The trim removed 9 bases at V and 0 bases at J, leaving 11 bases unmatched. This CDR3 has 15 amino acids. Here the CDR3 DNA reads TGTGCCAGCACCGAATCGACAGGGAGCTCCTACGAGCAGTACTTC. Its translation is CASTESTGSSYEQYF.

This chain connects TRBV5-4 to TRBJ1-2, with D possibly TRBD1 on 6 matching bases. Trimming cost V 6 bases and J 4 bases, with 13 bases left between them. From germline, CDR1 is SGHNT and CDR2 YYREEE (reference sequence). This CDR3 contains 13 residues. The CDR3: CASNTQGTYGYTF. As DNA, the CDR3 is TGTGCCAGCAACACGCAGGGGACCTATGGCTACACCTTC.

The chain couples TRBV28 to TRBJ1-2; 8 positions agree with TRBD1. The CDR3 runs 18 residues. The germline gives CDR1 MDHEN, CDR2 SYDVKM. With 5 bases clipped from V and 7 bases from J, the junction kept 21 bases outside the gene matches. CDR3 protein: CASSPPPGGLVGSGGYTF. The CDR3 nucleotides read TGTGCCAGCAGTCCGCCGCCAGGGGGCTTAGTCGGATCAGGTGGCTACACCTTC.

The chain uses TRBV6-1 and TRBJ1-5; 7 nucleotides line up with TRBD1. CDR3 length equals 18 residues. Germline trimming cut 4 bases from V and 0 bases from J; bases unmatched to any gene: 12. Germline CDR1 reads MNHNS; CDR2 reads SASEGT. The CDR3 loop is CASSGQGGSFYSNQPQHF. The CDR3 region has the DNA TGTGCCAGCAGTGGACAGGGTGGGTCGTTTTATAGCAATCAGCCCCAGCATTTT.

V is TRBV7-9 and J is TRBJ1-3; TRBD1 is a possible D gene (5 bases). The CDR3 has 15 amino acids. Trimming took 1 base from V and 0 from J, leaving 7 bases between them. Germline V gene lookup returns CDR1 SEHNR and CDR2 FQNEAQ (reference sequence). The CDR3 sequence: CASSLGQPSGNTIYF. The CDR3 DNA reads as TGTGCCAGCAGCTTAGGACAGCCCTCTGGAAACACCATATATTTT. The whole variable domain, filled in from reference TRBV7-9 and TRBJ1-3, reads DTGVSQNPRHKITKRGQNVTFRCDPISEHNRLYWYRQTLGQGPEFLTYFQNEAQLEKSRLLSDRFSAERPKGSFSTLEIQRTEQGDSAMYLCASSLGQPSGNTIYFGEGSWLTVV.

This rearrangement joins TRBV4-3 to TRBJ1-5; the D gene is possibly TRBD1 (5 bases). The CDR3 runs to 13 residues. In germline, CDR1 is LGHNA, CDR2 YSLEER. V was cut by 4 bases and J by 8 bases, with 12 bases left in between. The CDR3, as DNA: TGCGCCAGCAGCCGCACGGGAGGGGAGCCCCAGCATTTT. Translated: CASSRTGGEPQHF.

The chain combines TRBV28 with TRBJ1-1; 12 bases map to TRBD1. V lost 6 bases, J lost 4 bases, and 6 bases stayed unmatched. Germline assignment: CDR1 MDHEN and CDR2 SYDVKM. This CDR3 is 15 amino acids long. The CDR3 DNA sequence: TGTGCCAGCAGAACTTGGGGACAGGGGGCCACTGAAGCTTTCTTT. It is translated as CASRTWGQGATEAFF.

The V gene is TRBV5-6, the J gene TRBJ2-7, with no clear D. Germline V gene sequence: CDR1 SGHDT, CDR2 YYEEEE. The CDR3 loop spans 15 amino acids. The ends were cut back, 2 bases at V and 4 bases at J, with 16 bases in the middle. CDR3 bases: TGTGCCAGCAGCTTTACGTTAACCCCCGGTTACGAGCAGTACTTC. Translation: CASSFTLTPGYEQYF.

The gene calls are TRBV5-4 and TRBJ2-7; D might be TRBD1 (6 bases). This CDR3 is built from 15 residues. CDR1 SGHNT and CDR2 YYREEE come from the germline V gene (reference sequence). V was shortened by 3 bases and J by 2 bases, with 15 bases between the two germline ends. The CDR3 protein is CASSSRTDGAYEQYF. The CDR3 DNA follows: TGTGCCAGCAGCTCGAGGACAGACGGAGCCTACGAGCAGTACTTC.